This T cell receptor beta chain was sequenced during a study of blood T cell repertoires in COVID-19. As for the study in general: Samples representing acute and convalescent COVID-19 were sourced from the United States, Italy and Spain. T cells, B-cell-depleted T cells, or PBMCs supplied cDNA or gDNA.

Study processing details: Reference gene primer amplification in the assay estimated nucleated cell counts. The assay was immunoSEQ multiplex PCR, and TCRdb's table has in-frame clones only and misses some. That table is the source of V, J and clone size, and D and trimming were worked out from the DNA. Of over 75,000 clones in the sample, 80% to 90% were seen once. The CDR3 runs 17 residues. CDR1 and CDR2 (germline): SGHTA, FQGNSA. J was trimmed by 2 bases and V by 2 bases; bases with no gene match: 7. This TCR came from a woman aged 80 or over with active COVID-19. The source material was peripheral blood. This chain uses TRBV7-2 with TRBJ2-3, with 10 bases that match TRBD2. The CDR3 here is CASSLSSSGSITDTQYF. DNA of the CDR3: TGTGCCAGCAGCTTATCGTCTAGCGGGAGTATCACAGATACGCAGTATTTT.